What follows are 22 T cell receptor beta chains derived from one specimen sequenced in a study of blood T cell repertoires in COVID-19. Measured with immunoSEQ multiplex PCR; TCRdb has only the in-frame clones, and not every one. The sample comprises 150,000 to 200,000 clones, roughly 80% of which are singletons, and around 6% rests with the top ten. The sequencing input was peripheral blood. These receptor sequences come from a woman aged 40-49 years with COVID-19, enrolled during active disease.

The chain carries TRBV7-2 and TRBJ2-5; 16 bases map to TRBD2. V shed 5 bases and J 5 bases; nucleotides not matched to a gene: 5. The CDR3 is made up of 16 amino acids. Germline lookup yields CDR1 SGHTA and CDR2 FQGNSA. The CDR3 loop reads CASSPGTSGGAETQYF. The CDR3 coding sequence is TGTGCCAGCAGCCCAGGGACTAGCGGGGGGGCGGAGACCCAGTACTTC.

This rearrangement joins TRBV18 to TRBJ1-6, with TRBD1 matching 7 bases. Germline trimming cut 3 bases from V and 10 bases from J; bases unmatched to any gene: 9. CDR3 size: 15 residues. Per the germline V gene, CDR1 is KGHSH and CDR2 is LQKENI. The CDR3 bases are TGTGCCAGCTCACCGGGTGACAGGGTCAGATCACCCCTCCACTTT. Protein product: CASSPGDRVRSPLHF. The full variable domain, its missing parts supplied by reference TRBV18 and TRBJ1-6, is NAGVMQNPRHLVRRRGQEARLRCSPMKGHSHVYWYRQLPEEGLKFMVYLQKENIIDESGMPKERFSAEFPKEGPSILRIQQVVRGDSAAYFCASSPGDRVRSPLHFGNGTRLTVT.

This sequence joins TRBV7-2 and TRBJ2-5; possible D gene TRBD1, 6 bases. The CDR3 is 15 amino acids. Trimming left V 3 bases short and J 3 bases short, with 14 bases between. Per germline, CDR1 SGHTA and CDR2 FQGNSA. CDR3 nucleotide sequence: TGTGCCAGCAGCTTGAGCCCAAACAGGGAAGAGACCCAGTACTTC. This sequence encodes CASSLSPNREETQYF.

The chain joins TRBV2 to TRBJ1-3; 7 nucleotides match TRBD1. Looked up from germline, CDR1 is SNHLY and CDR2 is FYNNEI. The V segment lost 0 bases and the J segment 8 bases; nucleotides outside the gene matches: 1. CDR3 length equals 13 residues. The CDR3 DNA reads TGTGCCAGCAGTGAAGCAGGGGGCTACACCATATATTTT. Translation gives CASSEAGGYTIYF.

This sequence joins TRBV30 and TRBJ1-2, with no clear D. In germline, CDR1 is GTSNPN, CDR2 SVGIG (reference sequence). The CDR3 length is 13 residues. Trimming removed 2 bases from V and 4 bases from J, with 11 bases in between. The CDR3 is CAWSMGRIYGYTF. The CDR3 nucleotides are TGTGCCTGGAGTATGGGCAGAATCTATGGCTACACCTTC.

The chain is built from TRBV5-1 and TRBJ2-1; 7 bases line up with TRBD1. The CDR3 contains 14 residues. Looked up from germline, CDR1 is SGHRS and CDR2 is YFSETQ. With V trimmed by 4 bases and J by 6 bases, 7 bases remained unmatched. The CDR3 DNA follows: TGCGCCAGCAGCATGGGACAGATACCCAATGAGCAGTTCTTC. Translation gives CASSMGQIPNEQFF.

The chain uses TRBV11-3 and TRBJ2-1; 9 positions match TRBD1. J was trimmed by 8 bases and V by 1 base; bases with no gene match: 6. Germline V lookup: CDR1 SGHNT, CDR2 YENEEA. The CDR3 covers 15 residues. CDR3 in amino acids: CASSLGDRAGDEQFF. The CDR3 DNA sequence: TGTGCCAGCAGCTTAGGGGACAGGGCGGGGGATGAGCAGTTCTTC.

This CDR3 is CSVRTVSGYGYTF. For the CDR3, the DNA is TGCAGCGTGCGGACAGTATCCGGCTATGGCTACACCTTC. The chain couples TRBV29-1 to TRBJ1-2; D may be TRBD1 (6 bases). In germline, CDR1 is SQVTM, CDR2 ANQGSEA. Trimming shortened V by 6 bases and J by 4 bases, and 15 bases separated the two germline ends. This CDR3 region has 13 residues.

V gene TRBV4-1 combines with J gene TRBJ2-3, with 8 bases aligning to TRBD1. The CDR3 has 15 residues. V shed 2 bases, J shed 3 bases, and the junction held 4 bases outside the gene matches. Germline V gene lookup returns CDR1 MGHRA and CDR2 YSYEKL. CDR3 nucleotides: TGCGCCAGCAGCCAATCGGACAGGGCGACAGATACGCAGTATTTT. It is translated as CASSQSDRATDTQYF.

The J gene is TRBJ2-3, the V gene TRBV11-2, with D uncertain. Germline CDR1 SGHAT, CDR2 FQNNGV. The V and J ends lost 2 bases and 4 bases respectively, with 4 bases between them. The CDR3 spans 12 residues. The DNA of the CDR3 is TGTGCCAGCAGCTTATCCGCAGATACGCAGTATTTT. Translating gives CASSLSADTQYF. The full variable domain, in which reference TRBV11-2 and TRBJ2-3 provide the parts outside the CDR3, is EAGVAQSPRYKIIEKRQSVAFWCNPISGHATLYWYQQILGQGPKLLIQFQNNGVVDDSQLPKDRFSAERLKGVDSTLKIQPAKLEDSAVYLCASSLSADTQYFGPGTRLTVL.

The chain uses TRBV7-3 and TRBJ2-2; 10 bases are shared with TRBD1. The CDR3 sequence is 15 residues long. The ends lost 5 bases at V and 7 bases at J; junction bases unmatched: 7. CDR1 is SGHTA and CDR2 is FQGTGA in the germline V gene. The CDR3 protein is CASSRAGQGFGELFF. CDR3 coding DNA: TGTGCCAGCAGCCGAGCGGGACAGGGGTTCGGGGAGCTGTTTTTT.

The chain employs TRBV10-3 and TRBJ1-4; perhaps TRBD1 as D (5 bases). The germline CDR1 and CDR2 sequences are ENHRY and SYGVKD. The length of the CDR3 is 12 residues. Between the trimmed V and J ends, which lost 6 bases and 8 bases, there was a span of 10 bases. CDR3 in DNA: TGTGCCATCAGGGGGCAGGAAGAAAAACTGTTTTTT. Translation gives CAIRGQEEKLFF.

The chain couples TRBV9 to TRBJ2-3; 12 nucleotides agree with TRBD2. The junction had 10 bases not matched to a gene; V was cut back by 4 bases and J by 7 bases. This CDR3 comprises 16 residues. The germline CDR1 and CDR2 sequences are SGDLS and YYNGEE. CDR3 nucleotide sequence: TGTGCCAGCAGCTCATGGACTAGCGGGACTCCCCATACGCAGTATTTT. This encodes CASSSWTSGTPHTQYF.

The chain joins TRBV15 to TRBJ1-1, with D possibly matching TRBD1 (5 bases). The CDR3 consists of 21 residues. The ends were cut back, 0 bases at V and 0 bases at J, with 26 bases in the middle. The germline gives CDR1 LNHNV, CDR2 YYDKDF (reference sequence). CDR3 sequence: CATSREGGGWRMTLMNTEAFF. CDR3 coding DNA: TGTGCCACCAGCAGAGAGGGGGGAGGGTGGCGGATGACACTCATGAACACTGAAGCTTTCTTT.

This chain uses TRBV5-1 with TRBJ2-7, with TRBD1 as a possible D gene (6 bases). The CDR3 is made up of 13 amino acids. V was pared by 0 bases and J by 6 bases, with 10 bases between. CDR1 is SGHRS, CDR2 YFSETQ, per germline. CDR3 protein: CASSLGIGGEQYF. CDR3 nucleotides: TGCGCCAGCAGCTTGGGAATAGGGGGCGAGCAGTACTTC.

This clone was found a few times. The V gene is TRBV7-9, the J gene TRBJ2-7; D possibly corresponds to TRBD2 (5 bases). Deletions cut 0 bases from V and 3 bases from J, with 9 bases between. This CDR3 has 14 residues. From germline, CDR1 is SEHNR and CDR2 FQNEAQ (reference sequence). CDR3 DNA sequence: TGTGCCAGCAGCTTAGCGGGAGTGGACTACGAGCAGTACTTC. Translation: CASSLAGVDYEQYF.

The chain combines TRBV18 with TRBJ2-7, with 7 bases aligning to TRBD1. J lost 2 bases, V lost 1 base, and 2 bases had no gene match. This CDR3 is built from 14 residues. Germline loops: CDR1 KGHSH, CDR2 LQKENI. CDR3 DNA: TGTGCCAGCTCACCACAGGGGGCGACCTACGAGCAGTACTTC. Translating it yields CASSPQGATYEQYF.

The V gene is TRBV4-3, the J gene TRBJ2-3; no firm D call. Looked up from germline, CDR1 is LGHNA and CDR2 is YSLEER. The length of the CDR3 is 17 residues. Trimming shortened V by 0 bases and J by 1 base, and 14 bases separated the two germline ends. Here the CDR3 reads CASSQDHAAFGTDTQYF. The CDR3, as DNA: TGCGCCAGCAGCCAAGATCATGCGGCTTTTGGCACAGATACGCAGTATTTT.

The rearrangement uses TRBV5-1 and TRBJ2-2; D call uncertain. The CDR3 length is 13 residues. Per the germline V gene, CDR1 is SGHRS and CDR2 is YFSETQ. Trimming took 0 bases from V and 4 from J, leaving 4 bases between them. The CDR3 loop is CASSLASTGELFF. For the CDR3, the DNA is TGCGCCAGCAGCTTGGCCTCCACCGGGGAGCTGTTTTTT. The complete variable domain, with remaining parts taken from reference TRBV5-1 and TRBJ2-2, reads KAGVTQTPRYLIKTRGQQVTLSCSPISGHRSVSWYQQTPGQGLQFLFEYFSETQRNKGNFPGRFSGRQFSNSRSEMNVSTLELGDSALYLCASSLASTGELFFGEGSRLTVL.

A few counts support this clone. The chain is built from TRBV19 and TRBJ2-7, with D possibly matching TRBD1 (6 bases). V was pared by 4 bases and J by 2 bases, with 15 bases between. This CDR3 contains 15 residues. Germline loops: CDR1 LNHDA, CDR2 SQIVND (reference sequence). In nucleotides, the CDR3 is TGTGCCAGTAGTAGTTTGACAGGCCATACCTACGAGCAGTACTTC. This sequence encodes CASSSLTGHTYEQYF.

DNA of the CDR3: TGTGCCTGGAGTCAGATCCAGGGGGCGCGTGGCTACACCTTC. Translation gives CAWSQIQGARGYTF. This sequence joins TRBV30 and TRBJ1-2; TRBD1 agrees at 8 bases. Germline lookup yields CDR1 GTSNPN and CDR2 SVGIG (reference sequence). The CDR3 runs 14 residues. With V trimmed by 2 bases and J by 7 bases, 9 bases remained unmatched. Full variable domain (missing parts from reference TRBV30 and TRBJ1-2): SQTIHQWPATLVQPVGSPLSLECTVEGTSNPNLYWYRQAAGRGLQLLFYSVGIGQISSEVPQNLSASRPQDRQFILSSKKLLLSDSGFYLCAWSQIQGARGYTFGSGTRLTVV.

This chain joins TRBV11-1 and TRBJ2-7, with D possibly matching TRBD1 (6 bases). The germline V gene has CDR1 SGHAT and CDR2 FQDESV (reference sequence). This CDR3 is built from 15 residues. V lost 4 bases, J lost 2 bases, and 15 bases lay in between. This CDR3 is CASSSPDRVTYEQYF. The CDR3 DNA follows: TGTGCCAGCAGCTCTCCGGACAGAGTAACCTACGAGCAGTACTTC. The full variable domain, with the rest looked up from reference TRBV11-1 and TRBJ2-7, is EAEVAQSPRYKITEKSQAVAFWCDPISGHATLYWYRQILGQGPELLVQFQDESVVDDSQLPKDRFSAERLKGVDSTLKIQPAELGDSAMYLCASSSPDRVTYEQYFGPGTRLTVT.